Detailed here is one T cell receptor beta chain. Its antigen is undetermined. TCRdb re-analysed the 5' RACE reads in MiXCR, keeping a single row per CDR3 protein. The profile shows roughly 200,000 distinct CDR3 sequences, 20% to 25% of them singletons. Between the trimmed V and J ends, which lost 4 bases and 6 bases, there was a span of 12 bases. There are 13 residues in the CDR3. This sample is part of a study of T-cell memory formation after mild COVID-19. Study results and limitations: Contracting clones from day 15 to 85 had balanced CD4/CD8; later expanders favoured CD4+. Clonal second-wave expansions that peaked on day 37 had unconfirmed SARS-CoV-2 specificity.

The chain recombines TRBV12-3 or TRBV12-4 with TRBJ1-1; D remains unclear. This TCR came from an adult woman who had mild COVID-19 (a few samples of this study predate the infection). Cell type and time point are not known. The material sequenced was PBMCs or a T cell subset sorted from them (not recorded which). The CDR3 DNA reads as TGTGCCAGCAGTTACCGGGTTAGGGCTGAAGCTTTCTTT. This translates into CASSYRVRAEAFF.